The clone carrying this T cell receptor beta chain was observed once. This sample stems from a study of control samples from healthy donors and cancer patients. Generated by immunoSEQ multiplex PCR, the TCRdb table keeps only in-frame clones and is missing some. The sample has about 98,000 clones; around 82% are singletons. Per the germline V gene, CDR1 is KGHDR and CDR2 is SFDVKD. The V end was cut by 5 bases, the J end by 6 bases, with 12 bases between. The CDR3 consists of 14 residues. The rearrangement links TRBV24-1 to TRBJ2-2; D uncertain. Sequenced material: blood. The receptor was isolated from a man aged 55 to 69 in good health. The CDR3 DNA sequence: TGTGCCACCAGTGTTAGAAGTTCCTCCGGGGAGCTGTTTTTT. It encodes CATSVRSSSGELFF.